The rows below give T cell receptor beta chains drawn from one sample of a study of blood T cells in healthy people across ages. TCRdb re-analysed the 5' RACE reads in MiXCR, keeping a single row per CDR3 protein. The table lists roughly 1.5 million distinct CDR3 sequences, 40% to 45% of them singletons. The source material was blood. These receptors all come from a woman aged 18-35 years in good health. Each CDR3 is given with its conserved first and last residue. Fields, in order: CDR3 protein, CDR3 DNA, J gene, clone size, D gene, V gene. D genes are given only for firm matches. Clone size is not always given. Where it is, it says once, few, many or a class for expanded clones.

CDR3 protein: CSAGKWTSGMDEQFF
CDR3 DNA: TGCAGTGCTGGAAAATGGACTAGCGGGATGGATGAGCAGTTCTTC
J gene: TRBJ2-1
clone size: NA
D gene: TRBD2
V gene: TRBV20-1

CDR3 protein: CSAGTGAFETQYF
CDR3 DNA: TGCAGTGCCGGGACAGGCGCTTTTGAAACCCAGTACTTC
J gene: TRBJ2-5
clone size: NA
D gene: TRBD1
V gene: TRBV20-1

CDR3 protein: CASRPTEEFFVYGYTF
CDR3 DNA: TGTGCCAGCAGGCCTACCGAAGAGTTTTTCGTCTATGGCTACACCTTC
J gene: TRBJ1-2
clone size: NA
D gene: NA
V gene: TRBV2

CDR3 protein: CASSLRGSIVQETQYF
CDR3 DNA: TGTGCCAGCAGCTTACGAGGATCTATTGTCCAAGAGACCCAGTACTTC
J gene: TRBJ2-5
clone size: few
D gene: NA
V gene: TRBV7-2

CDR3 protein: CASSLGGSFQETQYF
CDR3 DNA: TGTGCCAGCAGCTTAGGGGGCAGCTTCCAAGAGACCCAGTACTTC
J gene: TRBJ2-5
clone size: NA
D gene: NA
V gene: TRBV7-2

CDR3 protein: CATVTGGSYNEQFF
CDR3 DNA: TGTGCCACCGTCACAGGGGGCTCCTACAATGAGCAGTTCTTC
J gene: TRBJ2-1
clone size: NA
D gene: TRBD1
V gene: TRBV28

CDR3 protein: CASSQSRGAGNSPLHF
CDR3 DNA: TGTGCCAGCAGCCAGAGTCGAGGGGCGGGGAATTCACCCCTCCACTTT
J gene: TRBJ1-6
clone size: NA
D gene: NA
V gene: TRBV4-2

CDR3 protein: CASSPLTTSNEQYF
CDR3 DNA: TGTGCCAGCAGCCCCCTAACAACTAGCAACGAGCAGTACTTC
J gene: TRBJ2-7
clone size: NA
D gene: NA
V gene: TRBV3-1

CDR3 protein: CASSRGSGGANVLTF
CDR3 DNA: TGTGCCAGCAGCCGAGGCTCGGGGGGGGCCAACGTCCTGACTTTC
J gene: TRBJ2-6
clone size: NA
D gene: NA
V gene: TRBV27

CDR3 protein: CASSAGLTVGLTDTQYF
CDR3 DNA: TGTGCCAGCAGTGCCGGACTTACAGTGGGGCTCACAGATACGCAGTATTTT
J gene: TRBJ2-3
clone size: few
D gene: NA
V gene: TRBV25-1

CDR3 protein: CASSPSSGTGASYEQYF
CDR3 DNA: TGTGCCAGCAGCCCCTCCTCCGGGACAGGGGCCTCCTACGAGCAGTACTTC
J gene: TRBJ2-7
clone size: NA
D gene: TRBD1
V gene: TRBV12-3/TRBV12-4

CDR3 protein: CSAIGTAGYYEQYF
CDR3 DNA: TGCAGTGCCATTGGGACAGCGGGTTACTACGAGCAGTACTTC
J gene: TRBJ2-7
clone size: once
D gene: NA
V gene: TRBV20-1

CDR3 protein: CASRQPGRGNYGYTF
CDR3 DNA: TGCGCCAGCAGACAACCGGGACGCGGAAACTATGGCTACACCTTC
J gene: TRBJ1-2
clone size: NA
D gene: NA
V gene: TRBV4-1

CDR3 protein: CASSSIRDRKQETQYF
CDR3 DNA: TGTGCCAGCAGCTCAATCCGGGACAGAAAACAAGAGACCCAGTACTTC
J gene: TRBJ2-5
clone size: NA
D gene: TRBD1
V gene: TRBV7-9

CDR3 protein: CASSPTLAGLFDEQFF
CDR3 DNA: TGTGCCAGCTCACCAACGCTAGCGGGACTTTTTGATGAGCAGTTCTTC
J gene: TRBJ2-1
clone size: NA
D gene: TRBD2
V gene: TRBV18

CDR3 protein: CASSTRTGTSENEKLFF
CDR3 DNA: TGTGCCAGCAGCACCCGGACAGGGACATCGGAAAACGAAAAACTGTTTTTT
J gene: TRBJ1-4
clone size: NA
D gene: TRBD1
V gene: TRBV4-2

CDR3 protein: CASSFYGPQETRYF
CDR3 DNA: TGTGCCAGCAGCTTTTACGGGCCTCAAGAGACCCGGTACTTC
J gene: TRBJ2-5
clone size: NA
D gene: NA
V gene: TRBV7-2

CDR3 protein: CAISAGRGIHNEQFF
CDR3 DNA: TGTGCCATCAGTGCCGGACGGGGAATCCACAATGAGCAGTTCTTC
J gene: TRBJ2-1
clone size: NA
D gene: NA
V gene: TRBV10-3

CDR3 protein: CASSQEGTKSSYNEQFF
CDR3 DNA: TGTGCCAGCAGCCAAGAGGGGACAAAAAGCTCCTACAATGAGCAGTTCTTC
J gene: TRBJ2-1
clone size: NA
D gene: NA
V gene: TRBV4-2

CDR3 protein: CASSVLSTPDTQYF
CDR3 DNA: TGTGCCAGCAGCGTCCTATCGACGCCAGATACGCAGTATTTT
J gene: TRBJ2-3
clone size: few
D gene: NA
V gene: TRBV9

CDR3 protein: CASSQATSNYGYTF
CDR3 DNA: TGTGCCAGCTCACAGGCGACTTCTAACTATGGCTACACCTTC
J gene: TRBJ1-2
clone size: NA
D gene: NA
V gene: TRBV18

CDR3 protein: CASSDRGQFQPQHF
CDR3 DNA: TGTGCCAGCAGCGACAGGGGGCAATTCCAGCCCCAGCATTTT
J gene: TRBJ1-5
clone size: NA
D gene: TRBD1
V gene: TRBV6-6

CDR3 protein: CASSTGTSGGFTDTQYF
CDR3 DNA: TGTGCCAGCAGTACTGGGACTAGCGGAGGTTTCACAGATACGCAGTATTTT
J gene: TRBJ2-3
clone size: few
D gene: TRBD2
V gene: TRBV28

CDR3 protein: CSAREGTNEGGYTF
CDR3 DNA: TGCAGTGCTAGAGAGGGAACAAATGAGGGTGGCTACACCTTC
J gene: TRBJ1-2
clone size: few
D gene: NA
V gene: TRBV20-1

CDR3 protein: CAINNRDSGYEQYF
CDR3 DNA: TGTGCCATCAATAACCGGGACAGTGGCTACGAGCAGTACTTC
J gene: TRBJ2-7
clone size: NA
D gene: TRBD1
V gene: TRBV10-3

CDR3 protein: CASSLARGDIQYF
CDR3 DNA: TGTGCCAGCAGCTTAGCGAGGGGAGACATTCAGTACTTC
J gene: TRBJ2-4
clone size: NA
D gene: NA
V gene: TRBV7-2

CDR3 protein: CASSLLRAPVDTQYF
CDR3 DNA: TGTGCCAGCAGCTTATTGAGGGCCCCAGTTGATACGCAGTATTTT
J gene: TRBJ2-3
clone size: NA
D gene: NA
V gene: TRBV7-2

CDR3 protein: CSTEILNEQFF
CDR3 DNA: TGCAGCACGGAGATTCTCAATGAGCAGTTCTTC
J gene: TRBJ2-1
clone size: many
D gene: NA
V gene: TRBV29-1

CDR3 protein: CSVEAGVRRTQYF
CDR3 DNA: TGCAGCGTTGAAGCCGGGGTTAGGCGGACCCAGTACTTC
J gene: TRBJ2-5
clone size: many
D gene: NA
V gene: TRBV29-1

CDR3 protein: CASSLARTGLPFF
CDR3 DNA: TGTGCCAGCAGCTTAGCTAGGACAGGTCTCCCGTTCTTC
J gene: TRBJ2-1
clone size: few
D gene: TRBD1
V gene: TRBV7-2

CDR3 protein: CASSYPGLARDEQFF
CDR3 DNA: TGTGCCAGCAGCTACCCGGGACTAGCGCGGGATGAGCAGTTCTTC
J gene: TRBJ2-1
clone size: NA
D gene: TRBD2
V gene: TRBV7-2

CDR3 protein: CASSGEGRGNQPQHF
CDR3 DNA: TGTGCCAGCAGTGGAGAGGGAAGGGGCAATCAGCCCCAGCATTTT
J gene: TRBJ1-5
clone size: few
D gene: NA
V gene: TRBV2

CDR3 protein: CSVSGAYGYTF
CDR3 DNA: TGCAGCGTTTCGGGGGCCTATGGCTACACCTTC
J gene: TRBJ1-2
clone size: few
D gene: NA
V gene: TRBV29-1

CDR3 protein: CASSEPGTGANEKLFF
CDR3 DNA: TGTGCCAGCAGTGAGCCCGGGACAGGGGCTAATGAAAAACTGTTTTTT
J gene: TRBJ1-4
clone size: few
D gene: TRBD1
V gene: TRBV25-1

CDR3 protein: CASSPAPYYEQYF
CDR3 DNA: TGTGCCAGCTCACCGGCCCCCTACTACGAGCAGTACTTC
J gene: TRBJ2-7
clone size: NA
D gene: NA
V gene: TRBV18

CDR3 protein: CASSQMQDTNEQFF
CDR3 DNA: TGCGCCAGCAGCCAAATGCAGGATACCAATGAGCAGTTCTTC
J gene: TRBJ2-1
clone size: NA
D gene: NA
V gene: TRBV4-1

CDR3 protein: CASSQEQGAGGEKLFF
CDR3 DNA: TGCGCCAGCAGCCAAGAACAGGGGGCGGGTGGAGAAAAACTGTTTTTT
J gene: TRBJ1-4
clone size: NA
D gene: TRBD1
V gene: TRBV4-1

CDR3 protein: CASSDSGVKYNEQFF
CDR3 DNA: TGTGCCAGCAGTGACTCGGGGGTCAAATACAATGAGCAGTTCTTC
J gene: TRBJ2-1
clone size: NA
D gene: NA
V gene: TRBV2

CDR3 protein: CASSQDGGNTQYF
CDR3 DNA: TGCGCCAGCAGCCAAGATGGAGGGAATACGCAGTATTTT
J gene: TRBJ2-3
clone size: NA
D gene: NA
V gene: TRBV4-3

CDR3 protein: CASSQTSESTDTQYF
CDR3 DNA: TGTGCCAGCAGTCAAACTAGCGAAAGCACAGATACGCAGTATTTT
J gene: TRBJ2-3
clone size: NA
D gene: TRBD2
V gene: TRBV6-6

CDR3 protein: CASSLGLEHEQFF
CDR3 DNA: TGTGCCAGCAGCTTAGGCCTAGAGCATGAGCAGTTCTTC
J gene: TRBJ2-1
clone size: NA
D gene: NA
V gene: TRBV11-2

CDR3 protein: CASSPHVAGGWWTDTQYF
CDR3 DNA: TGTGCCAGCAGCCCACATGTAGCGGGAGGTTGGTGGACAGATACGCAGTATTTT
J gene: TRBJ2-3
clone size: few
D gene: TRBD2
V gene: TRBV7-2